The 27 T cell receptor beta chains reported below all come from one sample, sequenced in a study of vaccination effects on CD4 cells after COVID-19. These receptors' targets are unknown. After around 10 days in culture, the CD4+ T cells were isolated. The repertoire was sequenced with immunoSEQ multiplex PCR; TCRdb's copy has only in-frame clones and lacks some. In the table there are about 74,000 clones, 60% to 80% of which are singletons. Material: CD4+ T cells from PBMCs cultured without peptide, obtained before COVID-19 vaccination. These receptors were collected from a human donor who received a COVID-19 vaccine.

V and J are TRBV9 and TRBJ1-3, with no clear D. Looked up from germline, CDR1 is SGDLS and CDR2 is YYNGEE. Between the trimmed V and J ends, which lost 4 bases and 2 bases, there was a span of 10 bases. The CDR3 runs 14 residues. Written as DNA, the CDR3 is TGTGCCAGCAGCCCGACTAGTACTGGAAACACCATATATTTT. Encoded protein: CASSPTSTGNTIYF.

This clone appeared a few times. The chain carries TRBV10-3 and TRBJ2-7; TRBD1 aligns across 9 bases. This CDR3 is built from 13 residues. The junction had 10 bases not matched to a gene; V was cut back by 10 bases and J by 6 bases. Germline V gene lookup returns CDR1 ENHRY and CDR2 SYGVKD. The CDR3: CATAGTGLTEQYV. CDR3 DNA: TGTGCCACAGCCGGGACAGGGTTAACCGAGCAGTACGTC.

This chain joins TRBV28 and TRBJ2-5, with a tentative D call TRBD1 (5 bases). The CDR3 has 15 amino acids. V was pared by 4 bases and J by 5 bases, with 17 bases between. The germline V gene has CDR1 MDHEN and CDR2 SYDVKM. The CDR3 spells CASSSTGSRSETQYF. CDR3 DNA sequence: TGTGCCAGCAGTTCCACAGGCTCCCGTTCGGAGACCCAGTACTTC.

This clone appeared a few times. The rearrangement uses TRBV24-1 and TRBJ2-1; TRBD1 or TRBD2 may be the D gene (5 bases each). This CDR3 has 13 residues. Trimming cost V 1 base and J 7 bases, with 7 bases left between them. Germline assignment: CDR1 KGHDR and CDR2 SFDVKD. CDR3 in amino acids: CATSDFEGNEQFF. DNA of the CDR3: TGTGCCACCAGTGATTTTGAGGGGAATGAGCAGTTCTTC.

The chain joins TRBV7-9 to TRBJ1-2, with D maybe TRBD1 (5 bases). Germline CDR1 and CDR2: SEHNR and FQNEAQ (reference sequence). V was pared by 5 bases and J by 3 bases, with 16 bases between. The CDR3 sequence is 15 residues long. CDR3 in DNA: TGTGCCAGCAGCCTCCCTCAGGGACGAGACTATGGCTACACCTTC. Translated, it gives CASSLPQGRDYGYTF.

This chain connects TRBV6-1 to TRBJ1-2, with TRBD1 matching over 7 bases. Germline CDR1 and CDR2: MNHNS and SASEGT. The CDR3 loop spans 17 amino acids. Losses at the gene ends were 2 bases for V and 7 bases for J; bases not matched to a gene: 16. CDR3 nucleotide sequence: TGTGCCAGCAGTGAACAAATCGGGGCAGGGGGTATGGGTGGCTACACCTTC. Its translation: CASSEQIGAGGMGGYTF.

The CDR3 DNA reads as TGTGCCAGCAGTTACCCTCACCGGGACATCTCCTACGAGCAGTACGTC. Translating gives CASSYPHRDISYEQYV. The chain employs TRBV6-2 or TRBV6-3 and TRBJ2-7; TRBD1 might be the D (6 bases). From germline, CDR1 is MNHEY and CDR2 SVGEGT. Trimming removed 2 bases from V and 0 bases from J, with 14 bases in between. The CDR3 has 16 residues.

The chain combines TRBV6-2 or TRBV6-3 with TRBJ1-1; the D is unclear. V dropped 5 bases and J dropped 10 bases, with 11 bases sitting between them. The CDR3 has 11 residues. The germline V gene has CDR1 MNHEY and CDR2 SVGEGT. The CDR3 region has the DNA TGTGCCAGCAGTCCCTTTCCCCCAGCTTTCTTT. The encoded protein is CASSPFPPAFF.

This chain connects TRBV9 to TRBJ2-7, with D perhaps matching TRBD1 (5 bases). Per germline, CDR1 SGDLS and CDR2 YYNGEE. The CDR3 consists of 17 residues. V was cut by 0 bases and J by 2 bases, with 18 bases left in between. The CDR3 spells CASSVVFWTPNPYEQYV. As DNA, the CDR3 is TGTGCCAGCAGCGTAGTGTTCTGGACACCTAATCCCTACGAGCAGTACGTC.

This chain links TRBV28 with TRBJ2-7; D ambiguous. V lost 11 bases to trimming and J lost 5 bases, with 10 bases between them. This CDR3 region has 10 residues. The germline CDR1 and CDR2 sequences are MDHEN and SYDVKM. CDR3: CAGRRHEQYV. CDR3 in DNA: TGTGCCGGCCGACGGCACGAGCAGTACGTC.

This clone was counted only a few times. The CDR3 loop reads CASSVLDQETQYF. CDR3 in DNA: TGTGCCAGCAGCGTACTAGACCAAGAGACCCAGTACTTC. The chain is built from TRBV6-5 and TRBJ2-5; D might be TRBD2 (5 bases). The V and J ends lost 6 bases and 0 bases respectively, with 8 bases between them. Germline CDR1 is MNHEY and CDR2 is SVGAGI. The CDR3 contains 13 residues.

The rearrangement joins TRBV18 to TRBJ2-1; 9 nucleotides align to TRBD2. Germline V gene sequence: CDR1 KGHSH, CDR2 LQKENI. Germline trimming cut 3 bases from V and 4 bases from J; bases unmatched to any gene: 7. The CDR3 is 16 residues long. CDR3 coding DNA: TGTGCCAGCTCACCCTTCCTAGCGGGGACTTACAATGAGCAGTTCTTC. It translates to CASSPFLAGTYNEQFF.

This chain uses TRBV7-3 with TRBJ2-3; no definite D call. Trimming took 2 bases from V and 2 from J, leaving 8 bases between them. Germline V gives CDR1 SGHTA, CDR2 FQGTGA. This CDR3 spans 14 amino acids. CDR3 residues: CASSLGRITDTQYF. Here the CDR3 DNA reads TGTGCCAGCAGCTTAGGTCGGATCACAGATACGCAGTATTTT.

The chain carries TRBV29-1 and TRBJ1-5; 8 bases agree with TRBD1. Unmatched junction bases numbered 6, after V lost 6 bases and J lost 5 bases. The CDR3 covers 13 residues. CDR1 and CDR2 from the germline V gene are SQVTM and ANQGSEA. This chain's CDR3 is CSVGSGGDQPQHF. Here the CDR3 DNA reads TGCAGCGTCGGTTCAGGGGGCGATCAGCCCCAGCATTTT.

Here the CDR3 reads CAWGSRTYTF. DNA for the CDR3: TGTGCCTGGGGATCTAGAACCTACACCTTC. The chain joins TRBV30 to TRBJ1-2; no definite D call. The V gene's germline CDR1 is GTSNPN and CDR2 SVGIG (reference sequence). Trimming removed 5 bases at V and 10 bases at J, with 11 bases between. The CDR3 covers 10 residues.

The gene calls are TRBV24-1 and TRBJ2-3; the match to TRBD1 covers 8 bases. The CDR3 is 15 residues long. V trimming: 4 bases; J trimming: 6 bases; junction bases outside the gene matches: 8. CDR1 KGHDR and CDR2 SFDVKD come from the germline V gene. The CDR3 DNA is TGTGCCACCAGTGACCGACAGGGGAGTTCCGATACGCAGTATTTT. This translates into CATSDRQGSSDTQYF.

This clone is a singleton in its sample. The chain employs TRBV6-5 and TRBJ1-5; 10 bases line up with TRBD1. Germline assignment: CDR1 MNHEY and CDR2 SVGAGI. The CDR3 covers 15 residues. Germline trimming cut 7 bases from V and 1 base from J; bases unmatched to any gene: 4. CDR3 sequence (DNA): TGTGCCAGCACCCTGGACAGGGGGAGCAATCAGCCCCAGCATTTT. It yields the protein CASTLDRGSNQPQHF.

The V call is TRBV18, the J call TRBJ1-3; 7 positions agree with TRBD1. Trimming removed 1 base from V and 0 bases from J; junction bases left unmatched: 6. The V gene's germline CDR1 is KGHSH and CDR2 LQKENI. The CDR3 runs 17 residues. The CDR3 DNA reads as TGTGCCAGCTCACCACAATCGGGACAGTACTCTGGAAACACCATATATTTT. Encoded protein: CASSPQSGQYSGNTIYF. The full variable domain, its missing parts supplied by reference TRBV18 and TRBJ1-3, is NAGVMQNPRHLVRRRGQEARLRCSPMKGHSHVYWYRQLPEEGLKFMVYLQKENIIDESGMPKERFSAEFPKEGPSILRIQQVVRGDSAAYFCASSPQSGQYSGNTIYFGEGSWLTVV.

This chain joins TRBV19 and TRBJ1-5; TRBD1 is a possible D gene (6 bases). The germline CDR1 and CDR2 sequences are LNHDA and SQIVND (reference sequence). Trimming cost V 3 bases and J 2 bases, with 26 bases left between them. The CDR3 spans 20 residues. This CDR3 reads CASSIFRGTREGKGNQPQHF. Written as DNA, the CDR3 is TGTGCCAGTAGTATTTTCCGCGGGACAAGGGAGGGGAAAGGCAATCAGCCCCAGCATTTT.

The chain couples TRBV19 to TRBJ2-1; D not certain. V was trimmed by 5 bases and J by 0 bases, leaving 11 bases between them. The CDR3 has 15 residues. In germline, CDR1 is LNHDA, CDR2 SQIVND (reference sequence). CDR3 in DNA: TGTGCCAGTAGTCTGACTCCGAGCTCCTACAATGAGCAGTTCTTC. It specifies CASSLTPSSYNEQFF.

The CDR3, as DNA: TGTGCCAGCAGCTTGGAGGCAGATACGCAGTATTTT. This codes for CASSLEADTQYF. The chain links TRBV5-5 to TRBJ2-3; D uncertain. Per germline, CDR1 SGHKS and CDR2 YYEKEE (reference sequence). V was shortened by 0 bases and J by 4 bases, with 3 bases between the two germline ends. The length of the CDR3 is 12 residues. Combining the CDR3 with reference TRBV5-5 and TRBJ2-3 gives the whole variable domain DAGVTQSPTHLIKTRGQQVTLRCSPISGHKSVSWYQQVLGQGPQFIFQYYEKEERGRGNFPDRFSARQFPNYSSELNVNALLLGDSALYLCASSLEADTQYFGPGTRLTVL.

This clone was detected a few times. The CDR3 sequence is CASSLEAASSGNTIYF. CDR3 DNA sequence: TGTGCCAGCAGCTTAGAGGCTGCGTCCTCTGGAAACACCATATATTTT. V and J are TRBV7-2 and TRBJ1-3; D unclear. The V and J ends lost 1 base and 0 bases respectively, with 10 bases between them. The germline V gene has CDR1 SGHTA and CDR2 FQGNSA. The CDR3 runs 16 residues.

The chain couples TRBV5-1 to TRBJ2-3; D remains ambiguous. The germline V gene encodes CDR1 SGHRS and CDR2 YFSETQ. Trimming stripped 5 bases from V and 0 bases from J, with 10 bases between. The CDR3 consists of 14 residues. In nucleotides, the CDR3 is TGCGCCAGCAGACCCATGGACAGCACAGATACGCAGTATTTT. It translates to CASRPMDSTDTQYF.

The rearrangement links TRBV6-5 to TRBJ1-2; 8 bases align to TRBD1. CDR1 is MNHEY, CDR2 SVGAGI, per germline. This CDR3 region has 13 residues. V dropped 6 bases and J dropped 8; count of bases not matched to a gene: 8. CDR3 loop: CASRRQGMGGYTF. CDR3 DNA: TGTGCCAGCAGGCGACAGGGGATGGGCGGCTACACCTTC.

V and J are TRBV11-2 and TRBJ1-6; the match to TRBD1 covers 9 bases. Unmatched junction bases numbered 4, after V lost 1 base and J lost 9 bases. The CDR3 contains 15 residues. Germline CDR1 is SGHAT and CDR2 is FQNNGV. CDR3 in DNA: TGTGCCAGCAGCTTAGTGGGACAGGGAGGTTCACCCCTCCACTTT. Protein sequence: CASSLVGQGGSPLHF.

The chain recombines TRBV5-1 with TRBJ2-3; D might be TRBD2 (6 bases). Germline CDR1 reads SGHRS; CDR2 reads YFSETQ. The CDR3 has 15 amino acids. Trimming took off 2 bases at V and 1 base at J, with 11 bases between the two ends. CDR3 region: CASSFGRGRTDTQYF. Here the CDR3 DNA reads TGCGCCAGCAGCTTTGGGCGGGGTCGCACAGATACGCAGTATTTT.

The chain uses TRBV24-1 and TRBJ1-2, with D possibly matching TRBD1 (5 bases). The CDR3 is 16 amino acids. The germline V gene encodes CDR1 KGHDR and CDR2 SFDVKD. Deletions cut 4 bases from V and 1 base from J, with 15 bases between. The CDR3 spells CATSESDRPDNYGYTF. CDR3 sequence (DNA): TGTGCCACCAGTGAGTCCGACAGACCTGATAACTATGGCTACACCTTC.